The present entry profiles one T cell receptor (beta chain) with its context. Per the authors' pipeline: Nucleated cell number was recorded as an estimate derived from reference gene primer amplification. Assay used: immunoSEQ multiplex PCR; TCRdb lists only in-frame clones, some missing. V, J and clone size derive from that table, while D and trimming were established from the DNA sequence. The sample yields about 33,000 clones, more than 65% seen once. Trimming took off 7 bases at V and 4 bases at J, with 14 bases between the two ends. The CDR3 totals 13 residues. The data were obtained in a study of blood T cell repertoires in COVID-19. Across the study: Samples of COVID-19 (acute and convalescent) were obtained from the United States, Italy and Spain. PBMCs, B-cell-depleted T cells, or T cells provided the cDNA or gDNA that made up the material.

This TCR came from a human donor in a cohort sampled during active COVID-19. The chain uses TRBV12-3 or TRBV12-4 and TRBJ2-7, with D possibly being TRBD2 (6 bases). Sequencing was carried out using peripheral blood. The CDR3 DNA follows: TGTGCCAGCATTCCGCCGGGACTTTACGAGCAGTACTTC. As protein: CASIPPGLYEQYF.